These 13 T cell receptor beta chains were sequenced from one sample in a study of cytomegalovirus exposure and HLA in healthy donors. The repertoire was sequenced with immunoSEQ multiplex PCR; TCRdb's copy has only in-frame clones and lacks some. Of around 70,000 clones in the sample, roughly 95% are singletons; the top ten hold 3% to 4%. Sequenced: PBMCs. Every receptor here comes from a man aged 18 to 29 in good health and CMV-seronegative.

The gene calls are TRBV27 and TRBJ2-1; maybe TRBD2 (5 bases). V lost 6 bases, J lost 9 bases, and 21 bases lay in between. The CDR3 spans 15 residues. The germline gives CDR1 MNHEY, CDR2 SMNVEV (reference sequence). The CDR3 DNA is TGTGCCAGCAGCGGGAACGGCTTCGTGGGCGGTGAGCAGTTCTTC. Amino acids: CASSGNGFVGGEQFF.

This chain uses TRBV4-2 with TRBJ1-5, with 7 bases aligning to TRBD1. V was pared by 2 bases and J by 6 bases, with 10 bases of the junction left unmatched. The CDR3 runs to 16 residues. Germline CDR1 and CDR2: LGHNA and YNFKEQ. The CDR3 sequence: CASSQRTGDGSQPQHF. The CDR3 DNA is TGTGCCAGCAGCCAACGCACAGGGGATGGGAGTCAGCCCCAGCATTTT.

This chain connects TRBV6-6 to TRBJ1-2, with 7 bases matching TRBD1. The V gene end was trimmed by 7 bases and the J gene end by 8 bases; junction bases not matched to a gene: 13. Germline V gene lookup returns CDR1 MNHNY and CDR2 SVGAGI (reference sequence). The CDR3 runs 14 residues. CDR3 in amino acids: CASTPTGSVKGYTF. The CDR3 nucleotides are TGTGCCAGCACCCCGACAGGGTCCGTGAAAGGCTACACCTTC.

The V gene is TRBV5-1, the J gene TRBJ1-6; D unclear. CDR3 size: 16 residues. Per the germline V gene, CDR1 is SGHRS and CDR2 is YFSETQ. V shed 0 bases and J shed 5 bases, with 12 bases lying between them. CDR3 loop: CASSLGAGSDNSPLHF. CDR3 bases: TGCGCCAGCAGCTTGGGGGCCGGCAGTGATAATTCACCCCTCCACTTT. Supplemented by reference TRBV5-1 and TRBJ1-6, the full variable domain reads KAGVTQTPRYLIKTRGQQVTLSCSPISGHRSVSWYQQTPGQGLQFLFEYFSETQRNKGNFPGRFSGRQFSNSRSEMNVSTLELGDSALYLCASSLGAGSDNSPLHFGNGTRLTVT.

The V gene is TRBV19, the J gene TRBJ1-2; 8 bases line up with TRBD1. The CDR3 has 15 residues. The V segment lost 5 bases and the J segment 4 bases; nucleotides outside the gene matches: 9. CDR1 and CDR2 (germline): LNHDA, SQIVND (reference sequence). The CDR3 DNA reads as TGTGCCAGTAGTCAAAATGGACAGGGTTCCTATGGCTACACCTTC. Residues: CASSQNGQGSYGYTF.

J is TRBJ2-5 and V is TRBV5-6, with D tentatively TRBD1 (6 bases). Germline V CDR1 and CDR2: SGHDT, YYEEEE. Trimming removed 0 bases from V and 4 bases from J, with 10 bases in between. CDR3 length: 14 amino acids. This CDR3 reads CASSLVQGSETQYF. CDR3 sequence (DNA): TGTGCCAGCAGCTTGGTACAGGGATCAGAGACCCAGTACTTC. Variable domain in full (rest from reference TRBV5-6 and TRBJ2-5): DAGVTQSPTHLIKTRGQQVTLRCSPKSGHDTVSWYQQALGQGPQFIFQYYEEEERQRGNFPDRFSGHQFPNYSSELNVNALLLGDSALYLCASSLVQGSETQYFGPGTRLLVL.

The V gene is TRBV5-6, the J gene TRBJ1-1; D remains unclear. The V end lost 1 base, the J end lost 5 bases, and 6 bases lay between the germline ends. The CDR3 runs 12 residues. Germline V gene sequence: CDR1 SGHDT, CDR2 YYEEEE. Here the CDR3 DNA reads TGTGCCAGCAGCTTGCGGTGGACTGAAGCTTTCTTT. This codes for CASSLRWTEAFF.

V usage is TRBV7-8 and J usage is TRBJ2-7, with a possible D match to TRBD1 (5 bases). The length of the CDR3 is 16 residues. Per the germline V gene, CDR1 is SGHVS and CDR2 is FQNEAQ. Between the trimmed V and J ends, which lost 1 base and 2 bases, there was a span of 15 bases. The CDR3 protein is CASSLDGNPGPYEQYF. The CDR3 nucleotides are TGTGCCAGCAGCTTAGATGGGAACCCAGGGCCCTACGAGCAGTACTTC.

The gene calls are TRBV6-1 and TRBJ1-5; D is undetermined. V lost 10 bases, J lost 0 bases, and 13 bases lay in between. This CDR3 is built from 14 residues. CDR1 and CDR2 from the germline V gene are MNHNS and SASEGT. The CDR3 DNA is TGTGCCACCCAGGCAGGCGTTAGCAATCAGCCCCAGCATTTT. It yields the protein CATQAGVSNQPQHF.

This chain connects TRBV27 to TRBJ1-2; 7 nucleotides agree with TRBD1. Germline V gene sequence: CDR1 MNHEY, CDR2 SMNVEV (reference sequence). Trimming at V came to 1 base and at J to 8 bases, leaving 4 bases not matched to a gene. This CDR3 is 13 amino acids long. CDR3 sequence: CASSLFQGEGYTF. CDR3 bases: TGTGCCAGCAGTTTATTCCAGGGGGAAGGCTACACCTTC.

The gene calls are TRBV28 and TRBJ1-1; no clear D gene. The CDR3 runs to 11 residues. Trimming removed 6 bases from V and 3 bases from J, with 5 bases in between. CDR1 and CDR2 (germline): MDHEN, SYDVKM. CDR3 region: CASSLYTEAFF. CDR3 DNA sequence: TGTGCCAGCAGCCTGTACACTGAAGCTTTCTTT.

The rearrangement links TRBV29-1 to TRBJ2-7; 8 bases map to TRBD1. J lost 6 bases, V lost 7 bases, and 11 bases had no gene match. The CDR3 runs to 13 residues. CDR1 is SQVTM and CDR2 is ANQGSEA in the germline V gene. The CDR3, as DNA: TGCAGCGGGTCTCAGACAGGGGAAGGCGAGCAGTACTTC. This codes for CSGSQTGEGEQYF.

V usage is TRBV11-2 and J usage is TRBJ2-7, with 9 bases that match TRBD1. This CDR3 spans 12 amino acids. The germline gives CDR1 SGHAT, CDR2 FQNNGV. V lost 8 bases and J lost 4; bases outside the gene matches: 3. CDR3 DNA sequence: TGTGCCAGCGAGGACAGGGGATACGAGCAGTACTTC. Protein product: CASEDRGYEQYF.